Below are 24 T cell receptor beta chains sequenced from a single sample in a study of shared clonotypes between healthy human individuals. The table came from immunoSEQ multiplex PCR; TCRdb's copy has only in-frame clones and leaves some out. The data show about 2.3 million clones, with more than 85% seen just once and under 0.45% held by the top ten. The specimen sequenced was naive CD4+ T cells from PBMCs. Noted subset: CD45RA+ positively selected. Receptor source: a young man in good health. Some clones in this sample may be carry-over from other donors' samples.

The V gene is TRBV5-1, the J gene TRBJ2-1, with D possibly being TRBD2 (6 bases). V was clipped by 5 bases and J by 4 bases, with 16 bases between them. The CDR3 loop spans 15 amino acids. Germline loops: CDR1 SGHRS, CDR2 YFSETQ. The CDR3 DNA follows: TGCGCCAGCAGTGGGCGGGGAATCACTTACAATGAGCAGTTCTTC. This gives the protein CASSGRGITYNEQFF.

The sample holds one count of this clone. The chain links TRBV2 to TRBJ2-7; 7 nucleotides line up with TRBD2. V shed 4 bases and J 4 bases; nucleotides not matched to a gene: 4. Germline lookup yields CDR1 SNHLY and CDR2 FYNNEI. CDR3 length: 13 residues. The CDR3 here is CASSVREEYEQYF. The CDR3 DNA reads TGTGCCAGCAGTGTCCGGGAGGAGTACGAGCAGTACTTC.

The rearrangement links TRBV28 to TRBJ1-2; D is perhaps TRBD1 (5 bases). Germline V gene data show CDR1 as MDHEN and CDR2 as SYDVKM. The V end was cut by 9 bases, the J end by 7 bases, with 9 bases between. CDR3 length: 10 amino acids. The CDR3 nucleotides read TGTGCCAGTCGGGGGGTTGGCTACACCTTC. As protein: CASRGVGYTF.

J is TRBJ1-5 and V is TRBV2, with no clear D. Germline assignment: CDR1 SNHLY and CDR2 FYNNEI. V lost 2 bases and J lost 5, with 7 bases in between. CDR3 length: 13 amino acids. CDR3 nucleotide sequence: TGTGCCAGCAGTGAATACGTGGATCAGCCCCAGCATTTT. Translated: CASSEYVDQPQHF.

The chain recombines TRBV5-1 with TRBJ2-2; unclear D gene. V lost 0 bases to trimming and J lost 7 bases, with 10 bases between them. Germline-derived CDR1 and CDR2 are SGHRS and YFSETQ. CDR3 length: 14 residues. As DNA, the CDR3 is TGCGCCAGCAGCTTGGTTTCGCAAAGCGGGGAGCTGTTTTTT. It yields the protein CASSLVSQSGELFF. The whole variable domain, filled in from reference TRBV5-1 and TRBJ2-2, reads KAGVTQTPRYLIKTRGQQVTLSCSPISGHRSVSWYQQTPGQGLQFLFEYFSETQRNKGNFPGRFSGRQFSNSRSEMNVSTLELGDSALYLCASSLVSQSGELFFGEGSRLTVL.

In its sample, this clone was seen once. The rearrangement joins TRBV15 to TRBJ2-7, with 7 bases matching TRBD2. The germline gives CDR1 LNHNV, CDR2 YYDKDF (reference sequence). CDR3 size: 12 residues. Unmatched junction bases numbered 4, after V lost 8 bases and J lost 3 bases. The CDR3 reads CATGRDYYEQYF. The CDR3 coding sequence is TGTGCCACCGGGAGGGACTACTACGAGCAGTACTTC.

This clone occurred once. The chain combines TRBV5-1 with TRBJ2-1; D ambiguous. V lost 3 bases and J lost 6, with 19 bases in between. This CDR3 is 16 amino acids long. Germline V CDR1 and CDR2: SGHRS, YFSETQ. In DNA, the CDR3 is TGCGCCAGCAGCTCACTCGGTGGTACGAGTCCCAATGAGCAGTTCTTC. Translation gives CASSSLGGTSPNEQFF. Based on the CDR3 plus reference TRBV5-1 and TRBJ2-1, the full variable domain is KAGVTQTPRYLIKTRGQQVTLSCSPISGHRSVSWYQQTPGQGLQFLFEYFSETQRNKGNFPGRFSGRQFSNSRSEMNVSTLELGDSALYLCASSSLGGTSPNEQFFGPGTRLTVL.

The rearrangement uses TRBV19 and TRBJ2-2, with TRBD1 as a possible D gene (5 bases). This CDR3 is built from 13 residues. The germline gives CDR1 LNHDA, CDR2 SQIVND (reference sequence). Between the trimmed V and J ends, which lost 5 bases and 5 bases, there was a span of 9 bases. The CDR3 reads CASSEGVTGELFF. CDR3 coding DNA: TGTGCCAGTAGTGAAGGGGTAACCGGGGAGCTGTTTTTT. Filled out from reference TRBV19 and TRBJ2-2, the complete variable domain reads DGGITQSPKYLFRKEGQNVTLSCEQNLNHDAMYWYRQDPGQGLRLIYYSQIVNDFQKGDIAEGYSVSREKKESFPLTVTSAQKNPTAFYLCASSEGVTGELFFGEGSRLTVL.

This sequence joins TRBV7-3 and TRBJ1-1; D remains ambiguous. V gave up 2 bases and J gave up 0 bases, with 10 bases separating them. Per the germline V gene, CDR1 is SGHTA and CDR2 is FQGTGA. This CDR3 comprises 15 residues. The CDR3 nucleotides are TGTGCCAGCAGCTTATACGGGTACATGAACACTGAAGCTTTCTTT. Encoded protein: CASSLYGYMNTEAFF.

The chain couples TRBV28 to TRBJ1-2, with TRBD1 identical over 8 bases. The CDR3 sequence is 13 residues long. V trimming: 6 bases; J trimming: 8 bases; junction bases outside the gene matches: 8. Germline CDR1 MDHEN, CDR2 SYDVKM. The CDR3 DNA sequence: TGTGCCAGCAGCCCTACCGACAGGGGCGGCTACACCTTC. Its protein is CASSPTDRGGYTF.

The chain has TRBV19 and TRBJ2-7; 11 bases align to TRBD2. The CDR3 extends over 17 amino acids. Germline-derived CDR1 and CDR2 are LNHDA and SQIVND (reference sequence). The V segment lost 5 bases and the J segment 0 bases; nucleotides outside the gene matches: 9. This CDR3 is CASSRGLAGEDSYEQYF. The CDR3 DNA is TGTGCCAGTAGTCGCGGACTAGCGGGTGAGGACTCCTACGAGCAGTACTTC.

The CDR3 DNA follows: TGTGCCAGTAGTAAAAGGGACGGGAACACTGAAGCTTTCTTT. Residues: CASSKRDGNTEAFF. V is TRBV19 and J is TRBJ1-1, with D perhaps matching TRBD1 (5 bases). Trimming took off 4 bases at V and 1 base at J, with 10 bases between the two ends. CDR1 and CDR2 (germline): LNHDA, SQIVND (reference sequence). The CDR3 sequence is 14 residues long.

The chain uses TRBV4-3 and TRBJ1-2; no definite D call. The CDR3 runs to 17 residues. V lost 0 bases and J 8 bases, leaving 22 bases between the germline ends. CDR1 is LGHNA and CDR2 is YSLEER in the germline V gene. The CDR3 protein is CASSQDGLGRPLGGYTF. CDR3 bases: TGCGCCAGCAGCCAAGATGGCTTGGGCCGTCCTTTGGGGGGCTACACCTTC.

The chain's CDR3 is CASRADRFPPYGYTF. CDR3 DNA sequence: TGTGCCAGCAGAGCCGACAGGTTTCCCCCCTATGGCTACACCTTC. The rearrangement links TRBV6-1 to TRBJ1-2, with TRBD1 as a possible D gene (6 bases). V lost 6 bases and J 4 bases, leaving 18 bases between the germline ends. Looked up from germline, CDR1 is MNHNS and CDR2 is SASEGT. The CDR3 runs 15 residues.

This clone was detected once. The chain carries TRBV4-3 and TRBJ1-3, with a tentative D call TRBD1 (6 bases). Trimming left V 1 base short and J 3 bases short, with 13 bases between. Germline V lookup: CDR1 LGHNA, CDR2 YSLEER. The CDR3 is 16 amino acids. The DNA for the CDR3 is TGCGCCAGCAGCCAAGGCCCCCAGGGGTATGGAAACACCATATATTTT. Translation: CASSQGPQGYGNTIYF.

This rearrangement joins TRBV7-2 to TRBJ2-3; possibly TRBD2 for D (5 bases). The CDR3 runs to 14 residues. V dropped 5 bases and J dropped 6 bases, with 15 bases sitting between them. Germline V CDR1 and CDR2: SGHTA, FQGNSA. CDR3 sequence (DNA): TGTGCCAGCAGCCCTAGCCTAGCTGCGGATACGCAGTATTTT. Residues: CASSPSLAADTQYF. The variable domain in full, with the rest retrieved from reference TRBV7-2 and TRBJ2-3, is GAGVSQSPSNKVTEKGKDVELRCDPISGHTALYWYRQSLGQGLEFLIYFQGNSAPDKSGLPSDRFSAERTGGSVSTLTIQRTQQEDSAVYLCASSPSLAADTQYFGPGTRLTVL.

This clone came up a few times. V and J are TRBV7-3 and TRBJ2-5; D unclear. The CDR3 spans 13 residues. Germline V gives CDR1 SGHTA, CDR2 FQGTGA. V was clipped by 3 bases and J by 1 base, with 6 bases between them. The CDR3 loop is CASSFGSQETQYF. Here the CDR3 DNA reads TGTGCCAGCAGCTTTGGCAGCCAAGAGACCCAGTACTTC.

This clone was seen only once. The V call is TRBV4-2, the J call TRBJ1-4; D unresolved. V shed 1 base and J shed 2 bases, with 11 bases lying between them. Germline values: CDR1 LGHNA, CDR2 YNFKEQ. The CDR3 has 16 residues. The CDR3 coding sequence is TGTGCCAGCAGCCAAGGGCCGCGGCTTACTAATGAAAAACTGTTTTTT. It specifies CASSQGPRLTNEKLFF.

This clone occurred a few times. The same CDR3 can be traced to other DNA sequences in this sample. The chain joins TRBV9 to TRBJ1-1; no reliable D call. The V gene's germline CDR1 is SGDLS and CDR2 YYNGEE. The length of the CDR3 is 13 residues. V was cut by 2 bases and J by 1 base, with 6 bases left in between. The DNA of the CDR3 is TGTGCCAGCAGCGTTACAACGAACACTGAAGCTTTCTTT. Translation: CASSVTTNTEAFF.

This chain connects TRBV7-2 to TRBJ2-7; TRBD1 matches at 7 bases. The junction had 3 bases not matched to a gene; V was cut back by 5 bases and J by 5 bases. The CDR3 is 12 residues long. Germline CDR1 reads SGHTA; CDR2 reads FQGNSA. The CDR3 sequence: CASSTQGNEQYF. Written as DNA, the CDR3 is TGTGCCAGCAGCACACAGGGGAACGAGCAGTACTTC.

The chain's CDR3 is CASSAQGGGTEAFF. Written as DNA, the CDR3 is TGTGCCAGCAGCGCACAGGGCGGGGGCACTGAAGCTTTCTTT. V is TRBV5-4 and J is TRBJ1-1, with D maybe TRBD1 (6 bases). The V end lost 4 bases, the J end lost 4 bases, and 14 bases lay between the germline ends. The germline gives CDR1 SGHNT, CDR2 YYREEE (reference sequence). The CDR3 is made up of 14 amino acids.

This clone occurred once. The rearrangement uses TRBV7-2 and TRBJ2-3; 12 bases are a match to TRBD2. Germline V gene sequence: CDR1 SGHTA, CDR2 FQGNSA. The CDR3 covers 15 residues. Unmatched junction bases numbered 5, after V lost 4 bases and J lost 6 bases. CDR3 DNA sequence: TGTGCCAGCAGCTCGACTAGCGGGAGTGGGGATACGCAGTATTTT. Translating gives CASSSTSGSGDTQYF. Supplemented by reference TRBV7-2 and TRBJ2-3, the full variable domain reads GAGVSQSPSNKVTEKGKDVELRCDPISGHTALYWYRQSLGQGLEFLIYFQGNSAPDKSGLPSDRFSAERTGGSVSTLTIQRTQQEDSAVYLCASSSTSGSGDTQYFGPGTRLTVL.

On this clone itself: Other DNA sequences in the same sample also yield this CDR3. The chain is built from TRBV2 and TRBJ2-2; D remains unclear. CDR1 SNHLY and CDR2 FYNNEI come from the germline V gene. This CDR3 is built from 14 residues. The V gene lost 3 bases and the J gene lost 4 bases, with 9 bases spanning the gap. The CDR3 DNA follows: TGTGCCAGCAGTGACTTAGGCGGCACCGGGGAGCTGTTTTTT. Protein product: CASSDLGGTGELFF.

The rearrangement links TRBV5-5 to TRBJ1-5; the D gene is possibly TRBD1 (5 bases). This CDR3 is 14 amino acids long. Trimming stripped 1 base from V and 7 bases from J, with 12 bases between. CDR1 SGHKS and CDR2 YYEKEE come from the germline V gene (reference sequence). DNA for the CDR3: TGTGCCAGCAGCTTGATACAGGAGGGGCAGCCCCAGCATTTT. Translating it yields CASSLIQEGQPQHF.